The clone carrying this T cell receptor (beta chain) was observed a few times. The assay was immunoSEQ multiplex PCR, and TCRdb's table has in-frame clones only and misses some. The table lists 13,000 or so clones, around 78% of them singletons. This CDR3 comprises 14 residues. V was cut by 1 base and J by 5 bases, with 11 bases left in between. Germline CDR1 is SGHVS and CDR2 is FQNEAQ. The data originate from a study of somatic mutations in cytotoxic T cells in rheumatoid arthritis. The sequence came from an adult with rheumatoid arthritis. Sequenced sample: CD8+ T cells sorted from blood. The chain has TRBV7-8 and TRBJ1-2; D perhaps matches TRBD1 (5 bases). The CDR3 nucleotides read TGTGCCAGCAGCTTAGGGGTGGGGCTGTATGGCTACACCTTC. It specifies CASSLGVGLYGYTF. The complete variable domain, with remaining parts taken from reference TRBV7-8 and TRBJ1-2, reads GAGVSQSPRYKVAKRGQDVALRCDPISGHVSLFWYQQALGQGPEFLTYFQNEAQLDKSGLPSDRFFAERPEGSVSTLKIQRTQQEDSAVYLCASSLGVGLYGYTFGSGTRLTVV.